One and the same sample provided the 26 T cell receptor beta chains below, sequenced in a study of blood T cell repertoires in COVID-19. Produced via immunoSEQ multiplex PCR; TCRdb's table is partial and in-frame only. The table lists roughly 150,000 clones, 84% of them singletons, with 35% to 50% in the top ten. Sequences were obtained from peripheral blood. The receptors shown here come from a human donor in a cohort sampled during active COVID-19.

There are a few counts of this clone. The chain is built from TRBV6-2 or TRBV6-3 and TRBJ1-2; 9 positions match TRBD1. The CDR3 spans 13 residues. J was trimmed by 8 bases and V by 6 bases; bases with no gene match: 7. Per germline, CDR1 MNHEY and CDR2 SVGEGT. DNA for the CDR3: TGTGCCAGCAGCCTACAGGGGGCAGGCGGCTACACCTTC. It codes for CASSLQGAGGYTF.

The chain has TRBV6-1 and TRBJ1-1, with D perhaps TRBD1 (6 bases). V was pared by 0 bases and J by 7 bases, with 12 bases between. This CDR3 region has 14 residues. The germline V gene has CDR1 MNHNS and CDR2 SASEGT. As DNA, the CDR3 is TGTGCCAGCAGTGAAGCGCGGGGGGCGGATGAAGCTTTCTTT. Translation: CASSEARGADEAFF.

The CDR3, as DNA: TGTGCCAGCAGCCAAGTGATAGGGGGCCGCGGCGAAAAACTGTTTTTT. As protein: CASSQVIGGRGEKLFF. The chain recombines TRBV4-2 with TRBJ1-4; 7 nucleotides align to TRBD1. With V trimmed by 1 base and J by 8 bases, 10 bases remained unmatched. CDR1 and CDR2 from the germline V gene are LGHNA and YNFKEQ. The CDR3 totals 16 residues.

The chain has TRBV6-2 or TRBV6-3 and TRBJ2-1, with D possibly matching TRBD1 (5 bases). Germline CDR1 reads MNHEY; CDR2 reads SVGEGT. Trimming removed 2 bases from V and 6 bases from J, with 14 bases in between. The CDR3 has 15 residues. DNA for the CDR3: TGTGCCAGCAGTTACGGCAGGGTGCCCGCCAATGAGCAGTTCTTC. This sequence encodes CASSYGRVPANEQFF.

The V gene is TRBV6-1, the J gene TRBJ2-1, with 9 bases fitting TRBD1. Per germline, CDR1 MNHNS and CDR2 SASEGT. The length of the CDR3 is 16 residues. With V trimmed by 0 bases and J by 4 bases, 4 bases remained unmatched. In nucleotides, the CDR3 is TGTGCCAGCAGTGAAGCCGGGACAGGGATTTACAATGAGCAGTTCTTC. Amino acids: CASSEAGTGIYNEQFF.

CDR3 coding DNA: TGTGCCAGCAGCTTAGGGAGGGAGAGAGAGCAGTTCTTC. Protein: CASSLGREREQFF. The V and J genes are TRBV7-2 and TRBJ2-1, with a weak D call TRBD2 (6 bases). The CDR3 consists of 13 residues. V was trimmed by 1 base and J by 10 bases, leaving 11 bases between them. Germline loops: CDR1 SGHTA, CDR2 FQGNSA.

CDR3 in DNA: TGTGCCAGCAGCTCCGCACAGAACACTGAAGCTTTCTTT. Amino acids: CASSSAQNTEAFF. This sequence joins TRBV5-4 and TRBJ1-1, with D uncertain. The CDR3 sequence is 13 residues long. CDR1 is SGHNT and CDR2 is YYREEE in the germline V gene (reference sequence). Trimming took 3 bases from V and 1 from J, leaving 7 bases between them.

The CDR3 is CASIGDRATGELFF. CDR3 DNA sequence: TGTGCCAGCATAGGGGACAGGGCCACCGGGGAGCTGTTTTTT. The chain carries TRBV2 and TRBJ2-2; 9 bases match TRBD1. The CDR3 has 14 amino acids. V trimming: 7 bases; J trimming: 4 bases; junction bases outside the gene matches: 4. The germline gives CDR1 SNHLY, CDR2 FYNNEI.

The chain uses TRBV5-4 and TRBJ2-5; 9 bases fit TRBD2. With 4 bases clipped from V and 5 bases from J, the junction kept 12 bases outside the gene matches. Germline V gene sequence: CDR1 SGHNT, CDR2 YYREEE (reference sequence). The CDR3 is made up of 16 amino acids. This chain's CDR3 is CASSHVSRGGRETQYF. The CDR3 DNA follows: TGTGCCAGCAGCCATGTTTCGCGGGGGGGCCGTGAGACCCAGTACTTC.

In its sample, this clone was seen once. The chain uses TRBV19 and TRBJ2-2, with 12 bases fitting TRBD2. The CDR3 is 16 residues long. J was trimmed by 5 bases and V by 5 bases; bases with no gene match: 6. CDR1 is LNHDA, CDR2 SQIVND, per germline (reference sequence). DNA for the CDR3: TGTGCCAGTAGTCTAGCGGGGGGGCGCAGGACCGGGGAGCTGTTTTTT. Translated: CASSLAGGRRTGELFF.

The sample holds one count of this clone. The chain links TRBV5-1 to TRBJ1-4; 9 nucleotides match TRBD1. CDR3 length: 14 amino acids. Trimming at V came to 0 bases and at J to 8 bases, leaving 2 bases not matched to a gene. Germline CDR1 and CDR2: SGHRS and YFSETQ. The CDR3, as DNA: TGCGCCAGCAGCTTGGATGGGACAGGGGAAAAACTGTTTTTT. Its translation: CASSLDGTGEKLFF.

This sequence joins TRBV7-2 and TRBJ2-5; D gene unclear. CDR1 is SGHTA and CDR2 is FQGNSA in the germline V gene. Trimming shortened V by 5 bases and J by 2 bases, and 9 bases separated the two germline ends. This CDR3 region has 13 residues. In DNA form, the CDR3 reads TGTGCCAGCAGCCTCTCGCGTCAAGAGACCCAGTACTTC. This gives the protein CASSLSRQETQYF.

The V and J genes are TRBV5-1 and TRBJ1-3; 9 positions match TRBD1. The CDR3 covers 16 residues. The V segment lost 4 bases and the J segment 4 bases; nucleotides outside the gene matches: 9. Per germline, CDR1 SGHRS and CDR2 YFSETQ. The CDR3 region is CASSEQQGAKGNTIYF. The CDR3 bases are TGCGCCAGCAGCGAGCAACAGGGGGCGAAGGGAAACACCATATATTTT.

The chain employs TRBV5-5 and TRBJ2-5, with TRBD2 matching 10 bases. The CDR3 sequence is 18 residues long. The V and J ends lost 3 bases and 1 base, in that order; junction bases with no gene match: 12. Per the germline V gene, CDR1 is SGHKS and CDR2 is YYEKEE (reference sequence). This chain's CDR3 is CASSSGARSGRAQETQYF. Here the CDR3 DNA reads TGTGCCAGCAGCTCCGGGGCGCGAAGCGGGAGGGCCCAAGAGACCCAGTACTTC.

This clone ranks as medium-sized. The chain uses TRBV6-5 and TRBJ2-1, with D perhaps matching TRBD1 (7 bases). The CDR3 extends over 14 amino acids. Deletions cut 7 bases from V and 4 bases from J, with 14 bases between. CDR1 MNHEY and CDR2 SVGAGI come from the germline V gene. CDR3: CASTGGGPYNEQFF. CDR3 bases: TGTGCCAGCACCGGAGGGGGCCCGTACAATGAGCAGTTCTTC.

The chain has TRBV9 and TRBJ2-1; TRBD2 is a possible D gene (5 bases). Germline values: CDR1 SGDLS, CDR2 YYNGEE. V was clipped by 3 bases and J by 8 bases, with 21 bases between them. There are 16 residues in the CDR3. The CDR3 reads CASSGLGSSLRDEQFF. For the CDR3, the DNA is TGTGCCAGCAGCGGACTGGGGAGCAGTTTACGCGATGAGCAGTTCTTC.

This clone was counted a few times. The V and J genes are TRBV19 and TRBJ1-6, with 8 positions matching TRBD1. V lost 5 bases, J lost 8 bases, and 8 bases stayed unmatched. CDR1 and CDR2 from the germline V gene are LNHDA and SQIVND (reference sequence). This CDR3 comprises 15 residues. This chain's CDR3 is CASSFGQGEDSPLHF. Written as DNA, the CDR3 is TGTGCCAGTAGTTTTGGACAGGGAGAGGATTCACCCCTCCACTTT. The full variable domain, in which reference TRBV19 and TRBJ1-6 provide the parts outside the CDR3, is DGGITQSPKYLFRKEGQNVTLSCEQNLNHDAMYWYRQDPGQGLRLIYYSQIVNDFQKGDIAEGYSVSREKKESFPLTVTSAQKNPTAFYLCASSFGQGEDSPLHFGNGTRLTVT.

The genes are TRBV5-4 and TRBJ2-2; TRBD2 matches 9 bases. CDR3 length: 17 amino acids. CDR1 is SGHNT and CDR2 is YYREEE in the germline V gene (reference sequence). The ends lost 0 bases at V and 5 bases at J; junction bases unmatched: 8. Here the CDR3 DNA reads TGTGCCAGCAGCTTGGTACGCGGGAGGGAAAGGACCGGGGAGCTGTTTTTT. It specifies CASSLVRGRERTGELFF.

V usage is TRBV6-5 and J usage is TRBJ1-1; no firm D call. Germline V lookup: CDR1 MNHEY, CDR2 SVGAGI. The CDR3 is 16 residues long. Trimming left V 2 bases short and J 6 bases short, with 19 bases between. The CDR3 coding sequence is TGTGCCAGCAGTTACACGAGGAGAGAGTCGAGACCTGAAGCTTTCTTT. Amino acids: CASSYTRRESRPEAFF.

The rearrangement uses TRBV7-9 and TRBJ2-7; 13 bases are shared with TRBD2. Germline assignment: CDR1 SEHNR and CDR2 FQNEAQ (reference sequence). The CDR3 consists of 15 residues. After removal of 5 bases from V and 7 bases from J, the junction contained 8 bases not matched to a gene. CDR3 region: CASSKGTSGKGEQYV. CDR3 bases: TGTGCCAGCAGCAAAGGGACTAGCGGGAAAGGTGAGCAGTACGTC.

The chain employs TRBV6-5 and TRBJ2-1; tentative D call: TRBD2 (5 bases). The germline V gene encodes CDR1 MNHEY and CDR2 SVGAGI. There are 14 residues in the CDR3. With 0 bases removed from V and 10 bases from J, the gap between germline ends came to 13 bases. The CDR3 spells CASSYSRTGHEQFF. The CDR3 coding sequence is TGTGCCAGCAGTTACTCGAGGACTGGGCACGAGCAGTTCTTC.

In nucleotides, the CDR3 is TGTGCCAGCAGTGATCGTAGAGGCAATCAGCCCCAGCATTTT. Translating gives CASSDRRGNQPQHF. This chain joins TRBV6-1 and TRBJ1-5; D is undetermined. CDR3 size: 14 residues. In germline, CDR1 is MNHNS, CDR2 SASEGT. Trimming cost V 3 bases and J 2 bases, with 8 bases left between them.

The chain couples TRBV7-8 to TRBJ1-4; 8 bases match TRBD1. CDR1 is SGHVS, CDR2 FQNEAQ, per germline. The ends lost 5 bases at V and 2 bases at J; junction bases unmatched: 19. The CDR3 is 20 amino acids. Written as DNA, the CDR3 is TGTGCCAGCAGCCAAAAACCCCGGGCAGGGGGCTTAGCGACTAATGAAAAACTGTTTTTT. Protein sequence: CASSQKPRAGGLATNEKLFF.

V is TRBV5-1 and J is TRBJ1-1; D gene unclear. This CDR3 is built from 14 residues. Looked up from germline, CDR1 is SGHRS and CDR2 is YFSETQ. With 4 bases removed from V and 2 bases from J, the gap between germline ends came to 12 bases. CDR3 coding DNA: TGCGCCAGCAGCAGTACCCCGCGAAACACTGAAGCTTTCTTT. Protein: CASSSTPRNTEAFF.

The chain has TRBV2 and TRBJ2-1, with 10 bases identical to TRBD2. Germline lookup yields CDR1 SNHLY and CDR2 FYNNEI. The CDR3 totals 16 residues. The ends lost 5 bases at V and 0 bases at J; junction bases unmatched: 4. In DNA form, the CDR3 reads TGTGCCAGCAGTCCCGGACTAGCGGCCTCCTACAATGAGCAGTTCTTC. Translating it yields CASSPGLAASYNEQFF.

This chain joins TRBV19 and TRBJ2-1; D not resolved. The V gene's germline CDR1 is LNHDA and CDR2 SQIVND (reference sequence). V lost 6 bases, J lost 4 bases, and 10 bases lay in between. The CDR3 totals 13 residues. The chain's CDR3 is CASSTSGYNEQFF. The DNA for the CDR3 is TGTGCCAGTAGCACCTCCGGGTACAATGAGCAGTTCTTC.